The 23 T cell receptor beta chains given below trace back to one sample, sequenced in a study of blood T cell repertoires in COVID-19. Sequencing was performed with immunoSEQ multiplex PCR; in TCRdb, only in-frame clones are kept and a portion is missing. The sample shows 80,000 to 100,000 clones, about 85% of them seen only once. Sequences were obtained from peripheral blood. The origin of the receptors is a man between 60 and 75 years old with acute or convalescent COVID-19.

This rearrangement joins TRBV28 to TRBJ2-7; 9 nucleotides line up with TRBD1. Unmatched junction bases numbered 18, after V lost 3 bases and J lost 3 bases. The CDR3 is 19 amino acids. The germline V gene encodes CDR1 MDHEN and CDR2 SYDVKM. CDR3 loop: CASSLPSSPLGQGIYEQYF. CDR3 sequence (DNA): TGTGCCAGCAGTTTGCCCTCATCTCCTCTGGGACAGGGTATCTACGAGCAGTACTTC.

The chain joins TRBV7-8 to TRBJ2-7; D might be TRBD2 (6 bases). The ends were cut back, 7 bases at V and 7 bases at J, with 17 bases in the middle. Looked up from germline, CDR1 is SGHVS and CDR2 is FQNEAQ. The CDR3 contains 13 residues. The CDR3 DNA is TGTGCCAGCAACAGTATAAATGGGGGGGAGCAGTACTTC. Translation gives CASNSINGGEQYF.

The count of this clone is one. The rearrangement uses TRBV7-3 and TRBJ2-2; 10 bases are shared with TRBD2. The CDR3 is 17 residues long. Germline values: CDR1 SGHTA, CDR2 FQGTGA. The J segment lost 6 bases and the V segment lost 5 bases, leaving 12 bases of the junction unmatched. This chain's CDR3 is CASSLAGGAGGPGELFF. CDR3 in DNA: TGTGCCAGCAGCCTGGCCGGGGGAGCGGGAGGGCCCGGGGAGCTGTTTTTT.

V usage is TRBV4-1 and J usage is TRBJ2-1, with D perhaps TRBD1 (5 bases). Germline CDR1 MGHRA, CDR2 YSYEKL. V gave up 0 bases and J gave up 5 bases, with 8 bases separating them. This CDR3 has 14 residues. DNA for the CDR3: TGCGCCAGCAGCCAAGATCCCAGGGACAATGAGCAGTTCTTC. Its translation is CASSQDPRDNEQFF.

The J gene is TRBJ1-1, the V gene TRBV14; D not certain. V dropped 4 bases and J dropped 1 base, with 22 bases sitting between them. This CDR3 is 18 amino acids long. Germline V gene data show CDR1 as SGHDN and CDR2 as FVKESK. The CDR3 bases are TGTGCCAGCAGCCCATCTCAGACTTCCCGGGTGCGGAACACTGAAGCTTTCTTT. This codes for CASSPSQTSRVRNTEAFF.

In regard to this clone: Different DNA sequences within this sample yield the same CDR3. This CDR3 is CASSRRGGENPGELFF. CDR3 nucleotide sequence: TGCGCCAGCAGCCGTCGTGGGGGGGAAAATCCCGGGGAGCTGTTTTTT. The chain is built from TRBV4-1 and TRBJ2-2; 7 nucleotides agree with TRBD2. The germline V gene encodes CDR1 MGHRA and CDR2 YSYEKL. This CDR3 region has 16 residues. J gave up 6 bases and V 4 bases, and 11 bases lay outside the gene matches.

J is TRBJ1-6 and V is TRBV5-4; weak D call: TRBD1 (6 bases). V was pared by 6 bases and J by 5 bases, with 15 bases between. Per the germline V gene, CDR1 is SGHNT and CDR2 is YYREEE (reference sequence). This CDR3 region has 15 residues. The CDR3 loop is CASNSGTRDNSPLHF. CDR3 DNA: TGTGCCAGCAACTCCGGGACAAGGGATAATTCACCCCTCCACTTT.

This chain joins TRBV3-1 (or the pseudogene TRBV3-2) and TRBJ2-5; 9 bases align to TRBD2. The trim removed 1 base at V and 0 bases at J, leaving 12 bases unmatched. CDR1 and CDR2 (germline): LGHDT, YNNKEL (reference sequence). The CDR3 consists of 19 residues. CDR3 in DNA: TGTGCCAGCAGCCAAGTAGGTCTCCTAGCGGGGACGTACCAAGAGACCCAGTACTTC. Its protein is CASSQVGLLAGTYQETQYF.

The chain employs TRBV19 and TRBJ1-5, with 8 bases identical to TRBD1. Germline lookup yields CDR1 LNHDA and CDR2 SQIVND (reference sequence). The V segment lost 1 base and the J segment 5 bases; nucleotides outside the gene matches: 10. The CDR3 totals 17 residues. The CDR3 nucleotides are TGTGCCAGTAGTATAGGCAGTGGACAGGGAACAGATCAGCCCCAGCATTTT. Translation: CASSIGSGQGTDQPQHF.

This clone has a single count. This chain connects TRBV5-1 to TRBJ2-7, with 7 nucleotides matching TRBD2. The CDR3 runs to 15 residues. The J segment lost 7 bases and the V segment lost 0 bases, leaving 10 bases of the junction unmatched. Germline values: CDR1 SGHRS, CDR2 YFSETQ. The CDR3 spells CASSLDLADVKEQYF. CDR3 bases: TGCGCCAGCAGCTTGGATCTAGCGGATGTAAAAGAGCAGTACTTC.

This clone occurred once. The J gene is TRBJ2-7, the V gene TRBV6-2 or TRBV6-3, with TRBD2 matching over 8 bases. CDR3 size: 16 residues. Germline V lookup: CDR1 MNHEY, CDR2 SVGEGT. V gave up 6 bases and J gave up 5 bases; unmatched junction bases: 15. This CDR3 reads CASSRDFGRDSNEQYF. The CDR3 coding sequence is TGTGCCAGCAGCCGAGATTTCGGGAGGGATTCCAACGAGCAGTACTTC.

The chain joins TRBV4-2 to TRBJ2-1; D is perhaps TRBD1 (6 bases). V was shortened by 8 bases and J by 0 bases, with 14 bases between the two germline ends. CDR1 is LGHNA and CDR2 is YNFKEQ in the germline V gene. The CDR3 contains 15 residues. The CDR3 coding sequence is TGTGCCAGCCGCAGGGGCGGTAGCTCCTACAATGAGCAGTTCTTC. Translated, it gives CASRRGGSSYNEQFF.

CDR3 in amino acids: CASSFPYGYEQYF. CDR3 nucleotides: TGTGCCAGCAGTTTTCCCTACGGCTACGAGCAGTACTTC. V is TRBV28 and J is TRBJ2-7; no clear D. This CDR3 contains 13 residues. The V end was cut by 3 bases, the J end by 3 bases, with 9 bases between. The germline gives CDR1 MDHEN, CDR2 SYDVKM.

This chain joins TRBV3-1 (or the pseudogene TRBV3-2) and TRBJ1-2, with TRBD1 as a possible D gene (5 bases). The ends were cut back, 4 bases at V and 2 bases at J, with 11 bases in the middle. In germline, CDR1 is LGHDT, CDR2 YNNKEL (reference sequence). The CDR3 contains 14 residues. The chain's CDR3 is CASSPWRQNYGYTF. CDR3 DNA: TGTGCCAGCAGCCCCTGGAGACAGAACTATGGCTACACCTTC.

The chain carries TRBV6-2 or TRBV6-3 and TRBJ2-7; weak D call: TRBD2 (6 bases). CDR3 length: 14 residues. Looked up from germline, CDR1 is MNHEY and CDR2 is SVGEGT. Trimming removed 6 bases from V and 5 bases from J, with 17 bases in between. CDR3 sequence: CASSLSGVTNEQYF. The DNA of the CDR3 is TGTGCCAGCAGCCTCTCGGGGGTAACGAACGAGCAGTACTTC.

This chain uses TRBV7-8 with TRBJ2-1; TRBD2 agrees at 8 bases. The V gene's germline CDR1 is SGHVS and CDR2 FQNEAQ. The V and J ends lost 2 bases and 9 bases, in that order; junction bases with no gene match: 9. The CDR3 contains 15 residues. CDR3 coding DNA: TGTGCCAGCAGCTTACTTCCGGGACTAGAGGGTGAGCAGTTCTTC. This translates into CASSLLPGLEGEQFF.

The CDR3 spells CASSLSGVRSSYEQYF. DNA for the CDR3: TGTGCCAGCAGCTTGTCCGGGGTTCGGAGCTCCTACGAGCAGTACTTC. This chain joins TRBV13 and TRBJ2-7; D is perhaps TRBD2 (5 bases). The V gene lost 3 bases and the J gene lost 0 bases, with 15 bases spanning the gap. Germline assignment: CDR1 PRHDT and CDR2 FYEKMQ (reference sequence). The CDR3 runs 16 residues.

J is TRBJ2-3 and V is TRBV5-4; D unresolved. The germline V and J ends were trimmed by 0 bases and 4 bases, with 3 bases remaining between them. Germline V CDR1 and CDR2: SGHNT, YYREEE (reference sequence). The CDR3 spans 12 residues. This CDR3 is CASSLAADTQYF. The DNA of the CDR3 is TGTGCCAGCAGCTTGGCAGCAGATACGCAGTATTTT.

The chain combines TRBV12-3 or TRBV12-4 with TRBJ1-2; 7 bases match TRBD1. This CDR3 has 12 amino acids. J lost 7 bases, V lost 5 bases, and 4 bases had no gene match. The CDR3, as DNA: TGTGCCAGCAGTGAAGACAGGGTTGGCTACACCTTC. It translates to CASSEDRVGYTF.

This clone was counted only a few times. V usage is TRBV5-4 and J usage is TRBJ1-4; no firm D call. Germline V gives CDR1 SGHNT, CDR2 YYREEE (reference sequence). The length of the CDR3 is 16 residues. Trimming shortened V by 4 bases and J by 7 bases, and 20 bases separated the two germline ends. CDR3 loop: CASSPTPRSRGEKLFF. For the CDR3, the DNA is TGTGCCAGCAGCCCGACACCGCGGTCCCGGGGTGAAAAACTGTTTTTT.

The rearrangement links TRBV7-3 to TRBJ1-1; tentatively, D is TRBD1 (5 bases). The CDR3 extends over 15 amino acids. Deletions cut 2 bases from V and 5 bases from J, with 15 bases between. In germline, CDR1 is SGHTA, CDR2 FQGTGA. CDR3 region: CASSLRTGDFTEAFF. The DNA for the CDR3 is TGTGCCAGCAGCTTACGGACGGGGGATTTTACTGAAGCTTTCTTT.

The chain uses TRBV15 and TRBJ1-2; 9 bases are a match to TRBD1. From germline, CDR1 is LNHNV and CDR2 YYDKDF (reference sequence). V lost 0 bases to trimming and J lost 11 bases; unmatched junction nucleotides: 16. The CDR3 runs to 17 residues. The CDR3 DNA follows: TGTGCCACCAGCAGAGACCAGTCCGGGACAGGGAGCTTTAAGTACACCTTC. This translates into CATSRDQSGTGSFKYTF.

The V and J genes are TRBV15 and TRBJ1-4; TRBD1 matches 11 bases. V shed 2 bases and J 1 base; nucleotides not matched to a gene: 3. The CDR3 is 17 residues long. Looked up from germline, CDR1 is LNHNV and CDR2 is YYDKDF (reference sequence). The CDR3 sequence: CATSRLGTGGTNEKLFF. The CDR3, as DNA: TGTGCCACCAGCAGACTTGGGACAGGGGGAACTAATGAAAAACTGTTTTTT.